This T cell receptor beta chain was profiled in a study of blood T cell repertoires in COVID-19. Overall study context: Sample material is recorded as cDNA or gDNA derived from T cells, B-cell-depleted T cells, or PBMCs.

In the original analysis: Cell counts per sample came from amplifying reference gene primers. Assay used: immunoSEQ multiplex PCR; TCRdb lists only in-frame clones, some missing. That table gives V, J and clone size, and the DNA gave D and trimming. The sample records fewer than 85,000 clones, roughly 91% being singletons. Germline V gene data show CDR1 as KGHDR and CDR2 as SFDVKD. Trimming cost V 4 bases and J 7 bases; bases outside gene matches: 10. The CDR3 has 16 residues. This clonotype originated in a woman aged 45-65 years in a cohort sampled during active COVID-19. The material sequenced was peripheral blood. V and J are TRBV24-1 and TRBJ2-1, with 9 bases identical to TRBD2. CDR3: CATSDRAGGGRNEQFF. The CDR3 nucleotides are TGTGCCACCAGTGACCGGGCGGGAGGGGGTAGGAATGAGCAGTTCTTC.